Described below is a single TCR beta chain sequence and its context. The antigen is undetermined. The sample comes from a study of cytomegalovirus exposure and HLA in healthy donors. Study overall: From approximately 170 million T cells, an earlier analysis saw some 120 million unique TCR beta sequences. Study findings and constraints: Prior analysis indicated that the majority of TCR beta V segments exhibited productivity approximately 87% or approximately 30% of the time. CMV serostatus alone was available as immune exposure information. Most subjects' HLA-A and HLA-B alleles were reportedly predicted from TCR beta sequences.

PCR used 60 Vbeta primers and 13 Jbeta primers. The assay was immunoSEQ multiplex PCR, and TCRdb's table has in-frame clones only and misses some. Of about 160,000 clones in the sample, about four fifths are singletons; the top ten hold around 1%. The CDR3 contains 17 residues. J lost 1 base, V lost 4 bases, and 12 bases had no gene match. In germline, CDR1 is SEHNR, CDR2 FQNEAQ (reference sequence). Material for sequencing was PBMCs. V usage is TRBV7-9 and J usage is TRBJ1-1; 7 bases are a match to TRBD1. The source is a young man in good health and CMV-seronegative. DNA for the CDR3: TGTGCCAGCAGCTCGCCTGGATTGGGACAGAGGAACACTGAAGCTTTCTTT. It specifies CASSSPGLGQRNTEAFF.